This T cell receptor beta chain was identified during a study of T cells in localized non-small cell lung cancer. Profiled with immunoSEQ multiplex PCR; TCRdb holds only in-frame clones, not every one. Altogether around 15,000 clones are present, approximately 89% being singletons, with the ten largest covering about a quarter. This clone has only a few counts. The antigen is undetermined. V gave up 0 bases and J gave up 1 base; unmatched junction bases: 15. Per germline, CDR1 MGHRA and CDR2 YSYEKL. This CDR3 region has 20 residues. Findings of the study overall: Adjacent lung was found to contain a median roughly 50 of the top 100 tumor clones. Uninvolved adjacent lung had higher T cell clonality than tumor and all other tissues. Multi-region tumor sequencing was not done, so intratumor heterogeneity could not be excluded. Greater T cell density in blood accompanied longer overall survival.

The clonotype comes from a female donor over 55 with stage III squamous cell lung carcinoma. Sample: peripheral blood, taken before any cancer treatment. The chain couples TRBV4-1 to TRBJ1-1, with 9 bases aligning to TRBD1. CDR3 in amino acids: CASSQDSGRAGTGRNTEAFF. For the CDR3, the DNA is TGCGCCAGCAGCCAAGATTCGGGTAGGGCCGGGACAGGGAGGAACACTGAAGCTTTCTTT.